This entry lists 28 T cell receptor beta chains sequenced from one sample in a study of T cells after somatic rescue of genetic block. This table comes from immunoSEQ multiplex PCR, and its TCRdb copy is limited to in-frame clones, with some not included. Of around 50,000 clones in the sample, roughly 96% were seen once. The sample was peripheral blood mononuclear cells (PBMCs). Receptors originate from a child younger than two.

As for this clone: This specimen includes other DNA sequences encoding the same CDR3. The rearrangement joins TRBV5-1 to TRBJ2-1; TRBD2 matches at 7 bases. The CDR3 runs to 14 residues. The ends lost 0 bases at V and 4 bases at J; junction bases unmatched: 1. The germline V gene encodes CDR1 SGHRS and CDR2 YFSETQ. CDR3 sequence: CASSLGLAYNEQFF. The CDR3, as DNA: TGCGCCAGCAGCTTGGGACTAGCATACAATGAGCAGTTCTTC.

Worth noting for this clone: At one boundary the junction diverges from the germline segment, which might be a read error. The chain recombines TRBV7-7 with TRBJ2-2; 8 bases agree with TRBD2. The CDR3 is 16 residues long. CDR1 SSHAT and CDR2 FNYEAQ come from the germline V gene (reference sequence). The CDR3 loop reads CASSLAGPTNTGELFF. In DNA, the CDR3 is TGTGCTAGCAGCTTAGCGGGACCAACGAACACCGGGGAGCTGTTTTTT.

This rearrangement joins TRBV5-6 to TRBJ2-6; 11 bases map to TRBD2. Unmatched junction bases numbered 8, after V lost 3 bases and J lost 0 bases. Germline values: CDR1 SGHDT, CDR2 YYEEEE. The CDR3 has 19 residues. CDR3 sequence: CASSSIIGLAGSGANVLTF. In nucleotides, the CDR3 is TGTGCCAGCAGCTCAATAATCGGACTAGCGGGCTCTGGGGCCAACGTCCTGACTTTC.

The gene calls are TRBV28 and TRBJ2-3, with TRBD2 matching 11 bases. V was pared by 7 bases and J by 5 bases, with 11 bases of the junction left unmatched. The V gene's germline CDR1 is MDHEN and CDR2 SYDVKM. This CDR3 comprises 16 residues. CDR3 amino acids: CASTDLTSGTKDTQYF. In DNA form, the CDR3 reads TGTGCCAGCACCGATTTGACTAGCGGGACTAAAGATACGCAGTATTTT.

The J gene is TRBJ2-5, the V gene TRBV7-9; 8 bases agree with TRBD2. V was clipped by 1 base and J by 5 bases; unmatched bases: 6. Germline lookup yields CDR1 SEHNR and CDR2 FQNEAQ (reference sequence). The CDR3 is made up of 15 amino acids. Here the CDR3 DNA reads TGTGCCAGCAGCTTAGGGGCTTCGGGAGGGGAGACCCAGTACTTC. This gives the protein CASSLGASGGETQYF.

The V call is TRBV6-6, the J call TRBJ1-2; D is possibly TRBD1 (5 bases). Germline V CDR1 and CDR2: MNHNY, SVGAGI (reference sequence). V was clipped by 2 bases and J by 8 bases, with 15 bases between them. The CDR3 consists of 14 residues. The CDR3: CASSYGQGLGGYTF. The CDR3 nucleotides are TGTGCCAGCAGTTACGGCCAGGGACTTGGGGGCTACACCTTC.

V gene TRBV5-4 combines with J gene TRBJ2-3; D may be TRBD2 (6 bases). V was clipped by 4 bases and J by 2 bases, with 14 bases between them. The CDR3 contains 15 residues. CDR1 is SGHNT, CDR2 YYREEE, per germline (reference sequence). This CDR3 is CASSLRGSFTDTQYF. CDR3 DNA sequence: TGTGCCAGCAGCCTGCGGGGTAGCTTCACAGATACGCAGTATTTT. Looking up the rest from reference TRBV5-4 and TRBJ2-3 gives the full variable domain: ETGVTQSPTHLIKTRGQQVTLRCSSQSGHNTVSWYQQALGQGPQFIFQYYREEENGRGNFPPRFSGLQFPNYSSELNVNALELDDSALYLCASSLRGSFTDTQYFGPGTRLTVL.

The chain uses TRBV6-5 and TRBJ1-1; D not certain. V dropped 2 bases and J dropped 8 bases, with 12 bases sitting between them. Germline V CDR1 and CDR2: MNHEY, SVGAGI. The CDR3 is made up of 13 amino acids. CDR3 protein: CASSYGSEGEAFF. The CDR3 DNA sequence: TGTGCCAGCAGTTACGGAAGTGAAGGAGAAGCTTTCTTT.

The chain combines TRBV19 with TRBJ1-5; a possible D gene is TRBD1 (6 bases). V dropped 0 bases and J dropped 7 bases, with 10 bases sitting between them. Germline values: CDR1 LNHDA, CDR2 SQIVND (reference sequence). The CDR3 covers 14 residues. In nucleotides, the CDR3 is TGTGCCAGTAGTATAGAAGGGGGGGAGCAGCCCCAGCATTTT. As protein: CASSIEGGEQPQHF.

The rearrangement links TRBV7-2 to TRBJ2-1; 13 bases are shared with TRBD2. Germline CDR1 is SGHTA and CDR2 is FQGNSA. The V and J ends lost 2 bases and 3 bases, in that order; junction bases with no gene match: 7. The CDR3 has 18 residues. The CDR3 region is CASSLYGLAGAIYNEQFF. The CDR3 DNA reads as TGTGCCAGCAGCTTATATGGACTAGCGGGAGCTATCTACAATGAGCAGTTCTTC.

This clone was detected only once. This chain joins TRBV30 and TRBJ1-5; D not certain. CDR1 is GTSNPN and CDR2 is SVGIG in the germline V gene (reference sequence). This CDR3 contains 13 residues. V dropped 2 bases and J dropped 9 bases, with 14 bases sitting between them. Here the CDR3 DNA reads TGTGCCTGGAGTCCCCGAACCGGGAGGCCCCAGCATTTT. Protein: CAWSPRTGRPQHF.

The CDR3 loop reads CASSSQEFLAHTQYF. In DNA form, the CDR3 reads TGTGCCAGCAGTTCACAAGAGTTTTTGGCACATACGCAGTATTTT. The rearrangement links TRBV28 to TRBJ2-3; D uncertain. Germline V gene sequence: CDR1 MDHEN, CDR2 SYDVKM. The V and J ends lost 4 bases and 7 bases respectively, with 18 bases between them. The CDR3 extends over 15 amino acids. Based on the CDR3 plus reference TRBV28 and TRBJ2-3, the full variable domain is DVKVTQSSRYLVKRTGEKVFLECVQDMDHENMFWYRQDPGLGLRLIYFSYDVKMKEKGDIPEGYSVSREKKERFSLILESASTNQTSMYLCASSSQEFLAHTQYFGPGTRLTVL.

The V and J genes are TRBV6-5 and TRBJ1-5, with TRBD1 identical over 7 bases. This CDR3 spans 15 amino acids. Trimming cost V 4 bases and J 1 base; bases outside gene matches: 4. Germline values: CDR1 MNHEY, CDR2 SVGAGI. The CDR3, as DNA: TGTGCCAGCAGTTCCAAGACAGGGAGCAATCAGCCCCAGCATTTT. This sequence encodes CASSSKTGSNQPQHF.

This sequence joins TRBV28 and TRBJ1-1; D remains ambiguous. The CDR3 consists of 11 residues. Germline V gene sequence: CDR1 MDHEN, CDR2 SYDVKM. V dropped 1 base and J dropped 4 bases, with 1 base sitting between them. CDR3 coding DNA: TGTGCCAGCAGTTTATCCACTGAAGCTTTCTTT. Translated, it gives CASSLSTEAFF.

This chain uses TRBV2 with TRBJ1-1, with unresolved D. This CDR3 region has 16 residues. Trimming pared 11 bases from V and 5 bases from J, leaving 27 bases between. CDR1 is SNHLY and CDR2 is FYNNEI in the germline V gene. CDR3 sequence: CAAPKGVSTVITEAFF. CDR3 nucleotides: TGTGCCGCCCCCAAGGGAGTATCGACGGTCATAACTGAAGCTTTCTTT.

V and J are TRBV5-1 and TRBJ2-1; 8 bases are shared with TRBD1. The CDR3 runs 16 residues. Germline assignment: CDR1 SGHRS and CDR2 YFSETQ. J gave up 4 bases and V 4 bases, and 10 bases lay outside the gene matches. The CDR3 coding sequence is TGCGCCAGCAGCCCCCAAGGACAGGGAGGTTACAATGAGCAGTTCTTC. Translating it yields CASSPQGQGGYNEQFF. Filled out from reference TRBV5-1 and TRBJ2-1, the complete variable domain reads KAGVTQTPRYLIKTRGQQVTLSCSPISGHRSVSWYQQTPGQGLQFLFEYFSETQRNKGNFPGRFSGRQFSNSRSEMNVSTLELGDSALYLCASSPQGQGGYNEQFFGPGTRLTVL.

This chain joins TRBV19 and TRBJ2-2; no definite D call. Looked up from germline, CDR1 is LNHDA and CDR2 is SQIVND (reference sequence). The CDR3 spans 13 residues. The V end lost 6 bases, the J end lost 5 bases, and 10 bases lay between the germline ends. CDR3 sequence: CASSQRITGELFF. In nucleotides, the CDR3 is TGTGCCAGTAGCCAGCGCATTACCGGGGAGCTGTTTTTT.

The rearrangement joins TRBV7-2 to TRBJ2-1; no reliable D call. The germline gives CDR1 SGHTA, CDR2 FQGNSA. The CDR3 is 10 amino acids. V lost 9 bases, J lost 7 bases, and 7 bases lay in between. DNA of the CDR3: TGTGCCAGTTCTCGGAATGAGCAGTTCTTC. Amino acids: CASSRNEQFF.

The rearrangement uses TRBV6-6 and TRBJ1-1, with 7 bases fitting TRBD1. Trimming at V came to 1 base and at J to 2 bases, leaving 4 bases not matched to a gene. The CDR3 totals 15 residues. Germline CDR1 reads MNHNY; CDR2 reads SVGAGI (reference sequence). As DNA, the CDR3 is TGTGCCAGCAGTTACTTAGGGGGCGCAAACACTGAAGCTTTCTTT. Its protein is CASSYLGGANTEAFF.

The chain employs TRBV28 and TRBJ1-3; TRBD1 matches at 7 bases. CDR1 is MDHEN, CDR2 SYDVKM, per germline. Trimming cost V 5 bases and J 3 bases; bases outside gene matches: 7. The CDR3 is 15 amino acids. The CDR3 here is CASSEPRGNGNTIYF. The CDR3 bases are TGTGCCAGCAGTGAACCCAGGGGGAATGGAAACACCATATATTTT.

The CDR3 loop is CASTLDRFAYEQYF. The CDR3 DNA reads as TGTGCCAGCACCCTAGACAGGTTTGCCTACGAGCAGTACTTC. The chain employs TRBV7-9 and TRBJ2-7, with D maybe TRBD1 (6 bases). V lost 7 bases, J lost 2 bases, and 15 bases lay in between. The germline V gene encodes CDR1 SEHNR and CDR2 FQNEAQ (reference sequence). The CDR3 is made up of 14 amino acids.

V usage is TRBV7-2 and J usage is TRBJ2-2, with D perhaps TRBD2 (5 bases). The CDR3 is made up of 17 amino acids. Germline-derived CDR1 and CDR2 are SGHTA and FQGNSA. Trimming removed 1 base from V and 0 bases from J, with 12 bases in between. CDR3 sequence reads: CASSLVGGGSNTGELFF. DNA for the CDR3: TGTGCCAGCAGCTTAGTAGGTGGCGGGTCGAACACCGGGGAGCTGTTTTTT. Looking up the rest from reference TRBV7-2 and TRBJ2-2 gives the full variable domain: GAGVSQSPSNKVTEKGKDVELRCDPISGHTALYWYRQSLGQGLEFLIYFQGNSAPDKSGLPSDRFSAERTGGSVSTLTIQRTQQEDSAVYLCASSLVGGGSNTGELFFGEGSRLTVL.

This clone came up once. This chain connects TRBV19 to TRBJ1-5, with D perhaps TRBD1 (6 bases). Per germline, CDR1 LNHDA and CDR2 SQIVND (reference sequence). V was cut by 5 bases and J by 4 bases, with 21 bases left in between. This CDR3 comprises 17 residues. CDR3 protein: CASSPILHTGRNQPQHF. CDR3 DNA: TGTGCCAGTAGTCCAATCCTCCATACAGGGAGGAATCAGCCCCAGCATTTT.

This chain joins TRBV5-1 and TRBJ2-2, with a possible D match to TRBD1 (6 bases). V lost 5 bases and J 4 bases, leaving 18 bases between the germline ends. The CDR3 is 16 amino acids. Looked up from germline, CDR1 is SGHRS and CDR2 is YFSETQ. The CDR3 protein is CASSPVVTGPTGELFF. The CDR3, as DNA: TGCGCCAGCAGTCCTGTTGTGACAGGCCCCACCGGGGAGCTGTTTTTT.

V usage is TRBV7-9 and J usage is TRBJ1-3, with no clear D. Germline V CDR1 and CDR2: SEHNR, FQNEAQ (reference sequence). The V end was cut by 2 bases, the J end by 3 bases, with 8 bases between. CDR3 length: 14 residues. The CDR3 DNA follows: TGTGCCAGCAGCTTAAAGGGTTTTGGAAACACCATATATTTT. Encoded protein: CASSLKGFGNTIYF.

This rearrangement joins TRBV5-4 to TRBJ2-2, with 7 nucleotides matching TRBD1. In germline, CDR1 is SGHNT, CDR2 YYREEE (reference sequence). The length of the CDR3 is 15 residues. V shed 4 bases, J shed 2 bases, and the junction held 5 bases outside the gene matches. This CDR3 reads CASSLGDRNTGELFF. As DNA, the CDR3 is TGTGCCAGCAGCCTGGGGGACAGAAACACCGGGGAGCTGTTTTTT. Based on the CDR3 plus reference TRBV5-4 and TRBJ2-2, the full variable domain is ETGVTQSPTHLIKTRGQQVTLRCSSQSGHNTVSWYQQALGQGPQFIFQYYREEENGRGNFPPRFSGLQFPNYSSELNVNALELDDSALYLCASSLGDRNTGELFFGEGSRLTVL.

The chain recombines TRBV18 with TRBJ2-5, with D unclear. The germline V and J ends were trimmed by 2 bases and 2 bases, with 12 bases remaining between them. The CDR3 runs 15 residues. The germline gives CDR1 KGHSH, CDR2 LQKENI. The CDR3 DNA follows: TGTGCCAGCTCACCAAGGGCCGGGTTTCAAGAGACCCAGTACTTC. It codes for CASSPRAGFQETQYF.

The V and J genes are TRBV28 and TRBJ2-7, with D possibly TRBD1 on 6 matching bases. Trimming shortened V by 0 bases and J by 0 bases, and 6 bases separated the two germline ends. This CDR3 contains 14 residues. CDR1 is MDHEN and CDR2 is SYDVKM in the germline V gene. Here the CDR3 DNA reads TGTGCCAGCAGTTTATGGGACAGCTCCTACGAGCAGTACTTC. This gives the protein CASSLWDSSYEQYF. The full variable domain, completed using reference TRBV28 and TRBJ2-7, is DVKVTQSSRYLVKRTGEKVFLECVQDMDHENMFWYRQDPGLGLRLIYFSYDVKMKEKGDIPEGYSVSREKKERFSLILESASTNQTSMYLCASSLWDSSYEQYFGPGTRLTVT.